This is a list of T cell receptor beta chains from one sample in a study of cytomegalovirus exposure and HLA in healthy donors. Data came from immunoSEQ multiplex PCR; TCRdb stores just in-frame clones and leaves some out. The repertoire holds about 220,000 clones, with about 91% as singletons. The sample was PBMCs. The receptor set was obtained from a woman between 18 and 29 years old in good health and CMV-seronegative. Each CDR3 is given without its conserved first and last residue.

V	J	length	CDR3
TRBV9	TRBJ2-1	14	ASSVVTGASYNEQF
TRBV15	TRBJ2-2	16	ATSRPGGRTANTGELF
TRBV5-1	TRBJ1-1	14	ASRPDTSNIGAEAF
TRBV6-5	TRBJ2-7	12	ASSSGTGVYEQY
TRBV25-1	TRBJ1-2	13	ASSEHSSGGRGYT
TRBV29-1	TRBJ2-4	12	SVPGGTAKNIQY
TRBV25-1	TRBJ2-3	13	ASSEGTTNPDTQY
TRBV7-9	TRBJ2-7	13	ASSAGLAGAEEQY
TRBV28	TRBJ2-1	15	ASSFPAPRTSYNEQF
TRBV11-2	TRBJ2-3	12	ASSPFGASNTQY
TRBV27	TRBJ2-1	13	ASSLSSGSYNEQF
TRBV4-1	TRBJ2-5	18	ASSQDLASGRVGYQETQY
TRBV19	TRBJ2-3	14	ASSTATSGRKDTQY
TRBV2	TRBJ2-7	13	ASSEGGQGGYEQY
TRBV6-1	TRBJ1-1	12	ASSEAEGFTEAF
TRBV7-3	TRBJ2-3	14	ASSPGRGSSTDTQY
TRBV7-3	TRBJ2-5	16	ASSLGGLTSGSQETQY
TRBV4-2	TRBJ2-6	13	ASSQDSSGANVLT
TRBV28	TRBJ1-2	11	ASSFLQGYGYT
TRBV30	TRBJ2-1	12	AWADYLMGNEQF
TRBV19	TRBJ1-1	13	ASGVGSSPPTEAF
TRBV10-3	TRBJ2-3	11	AISESAKDTQY
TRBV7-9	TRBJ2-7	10	ASSLETEGQY
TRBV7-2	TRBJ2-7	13	ASSFGLAGRPEQY
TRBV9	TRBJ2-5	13	ASSVGEREVETQY
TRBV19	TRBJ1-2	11	ASRSTGGDGYT
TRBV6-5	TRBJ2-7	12	ATNRGTGAYEQY
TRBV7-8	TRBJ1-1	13	ASSTSTGGATEAF
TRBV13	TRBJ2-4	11	ASSVGTANIQY
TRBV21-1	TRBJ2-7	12	ARSNRQGYYEQY
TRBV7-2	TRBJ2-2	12	ASTWRVDAGELF
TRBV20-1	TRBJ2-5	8	SPFGEDQY
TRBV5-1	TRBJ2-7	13	ASSLVAGTTYEQY
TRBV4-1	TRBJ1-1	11	ASSPTAPHEAF
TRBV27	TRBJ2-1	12	ASSLPGPYNEQF
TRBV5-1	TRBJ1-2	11	ASSPGTGKGYT
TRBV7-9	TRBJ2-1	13	ASSLDTGGQNEQF
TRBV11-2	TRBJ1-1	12	ASSPQGEAPEAF
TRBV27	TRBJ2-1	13	ASSLASGRKTEQF
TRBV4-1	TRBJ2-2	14	ASSQDSAGYAGELF
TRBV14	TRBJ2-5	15	ASRRGSGRLGQETQY
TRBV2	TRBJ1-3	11	ATTGISGNTIY
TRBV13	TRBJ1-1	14	ASSVGTGSPGLEAF
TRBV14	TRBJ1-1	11	ASSQVPSTEAF
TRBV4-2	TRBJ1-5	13	ASSQDWGHNQPQH
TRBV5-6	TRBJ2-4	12	ASAGTATKNIQY
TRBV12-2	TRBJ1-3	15	ASRLMQGALPGNTIY
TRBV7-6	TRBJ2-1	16	ASTRGTGPSSSYNEQF